These 30 T cell receptor beta chains came from one sample sequenced in a study of T cells in Graves' hyperthyroidism and ophthalmopathy. Regions amplified from RNA transcripts were the TCR beta CDR3 regions. HTBI primers drove first-round RT-PCR of the TCR CDR3. MiXCR, run by TCRdb on the multiplex PCR reads, gives a single entry per CDR3 protein. The sample includes 350,000 to 400,000 distinct CDR3 sequences, 14% to 15% of them seen just once. Sequencing used blood. Receptors were obtained from a woman in her twenties or thirties with Graves' hyperthyroidism.

In this sample, this clonotype turned up a few times. V and J are TRBV13 and TRBJ2-7; D gene unclear. Germline lookup yields CDR1 PRHDT and CDR2 FYEKMQ (reference sequence). V shed 8 bases and J shed 2 bases, with 16 bases lying between them. This CDR3 region has 14 residues. The DNA of the CDR3 is TGTGCCAGCGGTGAGCGACTTGAAACCTACGAGCAGTACTTC. As protein: CASGERLETYEQYF. Drawing the rest from reference TRBV13 and TRBJ2-7, the complete variable domain is AAGVIQSPRHLIKEKRETATLKCYPIPRHDTVYWYQQGPGQDPQFLISFYEKMQSDKGSIPDRFSAQQFSDYHSELNMSSLELGDSALYFCASGERLETYEQYFGPGTRLTVT.

The sample holds a few counts of this clonotype. The chain recombines TRBV7-9 with TRBJ1-1; D uncertain. There are 14 residues in the CDR3. The germline V and J ends were trimmed by 1 base and 0 bases, with 6 bases remaining between them. The germline V gene encodes CDR1 SEHNR and CDR2 FQNEAQ (reference sequence). CDR3 region: CASSLGLVNTEAFF. For the CDR3, the DNA is TGTGCCAGCAGCTTAGGCTTAGTGAACACTGAAGCTTTCTTT.

This clonotype was detected many times. The J gene is TRBJ1-5, the V gene TRBV3-1, with a possible D match to TRBD1 (6 bases). Looked up from germline, CDR1 is LGHDT and CDR2 is YNNKEL (reference sequence). CDR3 length: 14 amino acids. V lost 5 bases and J 5 bases, leaving 13 bases between the germline ends. The CDR3 sequence is CASSDRQADQPQHF. The CDR3 region has the DNA TGTGCCAGCAGCGACCGACAGGCGGATCAGCCCCAGCATTTT.

This clonotype was seen more than once but under ten times. The rearrangement joins TRBV2 to TRBJ1-2; 7 bases are a match to TRBD1. The CDR3 has 14 amino acids. V lost 7 bases, J lost 6 bases, and 11 bases stayed unmatched. CDR1 is SNHLY and CDR2 is FYNNEI in the germline V gene. The CDR3 coding sequence is TGTGCCAGCAAGGTCACGGGGACAGTCCATGGCTACACCTTC. It translates to CASKVTGTVHGYTF.

This chain connects TRBV20-1 to TRBJ2-3; 11 nucleotides agree with TRBD2. Germline lookup yields CDR1 DFQATT and CDR2 SNEGSKA (reference sequence). There are 16 residues in the CDR3. Losses at the gene ends were 5 bases for V and 3 bases for J; bases not matched to a gene: 10. The CDR3 reads CSADSGRAGITDTQYF. The CDR3, as DNA: TGCAGTGCTGATAGCGGGAGGGCCGGGATTACAGATACGCAGTATTTT.

There are many counts of this clonotype. The chain is built from TRBV18 and TRBJ1-1; D is possibly TRBD1 (5 bases). The CDR3 runs to 16 residues. V lost 3 bases, J lost 3 bases, and 17 bases lay in between. Germline lookup yields CDR1 KGHSH and CDR2 LQKENI. The CDR3 DNA is TGTGCCAGCTCACCTATTTCAACAGGTCGGTACACTGAAGCTTTCTTT. Translated: CASSPISTGRYTEAFF.

Many counts were recorded for this clonotype. The chain links TRBV30 to TRBJ1-6, with D tentatively TRBD1 (5 bases). This CDR3 has 15 amino acids. In germline, CDR1 is GTSNPN, CDR2 SVGIG (reference sequence). V was trimmed by 0 bases and J by 8 bases, leaving 14 bases between them. The CDR3 DNA sequence: TGTGCCTGGAGTGTACAGAGGCAGGGTGATTCACCCCTCCACTTT. This gives the protein CAWSVQRQGDSPLHF. Drawing the rest from reference TRBV30 and TRBJ1-6, the complete variable domain is SQTIHQWPATLVQPVGSPLSLECTVEGTSNPNLYWYRQAAGRGLQLLFYSVGIGQISSEVPQNLSASRPQDRQFILSSKKLLLSDSGFYLCAWSVQRQGDSPLHFGNGTRLTVT.

The chain uses TRBV20-1 and TRBJ1-2; a weak D match, TRBD1 (6 bases). CDR3 length: 15 amino acids. V was shortened by 6 bases and J by 3 bases, with 20 bases between the two germline ends. Germline CDR1 is DFQATT and CDR2 is SNEGSKA (reference sequence). The CDR3 protein is CSATTPVGADYGYTF. The DNA of the CDR3 is TGCAGTGCCACTACCCCAGTGGGGGCCGACTATGGCTACACCTTC.

This clonotype came up many times. The rearrangement uses TRBV5-1 and TRBJ2-2, with TRBD2 matching over 12 bases. CDR3 length equals 17 residues. The germline V gene encodes CDR1 SGHRS and CDR2 YFSETQ. V dropped 5 bases and J dropped 1; count of bases not matched to a gene: 6. CDR3 bases: TGCGCCAGCAGGACTAGCGGGGGTATTCTGAACACCGGGGAGCTGTTTTTT. Translation gives CASRTSGGILNTGELFF. Full variable domain (rest looked up from reference TRBV5-1 and TRBJ2-2): KAGVTQTPRYLIKTRGQQVTLSCSPISGHRSVSWYQQTPGQGLQFLFEYFSETQRNKGNFPGRFSGRQFSNSRSEMNVSTLELGDSALYLCASRTSGGILNTGELFFGEGSRLTVL.

In its sample, this clonotype was seen many times. This chain connects TRBV5-1 to TRBJ1-1, with TRBD1 matching 10 bases. The V and J ends lost 4 bases and 1 base, in that order; junction bases with no gene match: 7. The CDR3 is 16 amino acids. Germline CDR1 and CDR2: SGHRS and YFSETQ. The CDR3 sequence: CASSVRDRGGNTEAFF. In DNA, the CDR3 is TGCGCCAGCAGCGTCCGGGACAGGGGCGGGAACACTGAAGCTTTCTTT.

V gene TRBV10-1 combines with J gene TRBJ1-5; D is uncertain. Germline values: CDR1 WNHNN, CDR2 SYGVQD (reference sequence). Trimming stripped 2 bases from V and 7 bases from J, with 9 bases between. The CDR3 loop spans 13 amino acids. The CDR3 DNA is TGCGCCAGCAGTGAGAAAAGTGGGCAGCCCCAGCATTTT. It is translated as CASSEKSGQPQHF.

This clonotype has more than one count but fewer than ten. V is TRBV9 and J is TRBJ2-7; D may correspond to TRBD1 or TRBD2 (6 bases each). Trimming took 5 bases from V and 2 from J, leaving 26 bases between them. CDR3 length: 18 amino acids. Germline-derived CDR1 and CDR2 are SGDLS and YYNGEE. CDR3 residues: CASSPNGGRTVNTYEQYF. The CDR3 DNA reads TGTGCCAGCAGTCCCAATGGGGGGAGGACAGTGAACACCTACGAGCAGTACTTC. Complete variable domain (other parts from reference TRBV9 and TRBJ2-7): DSGVTQTPKHLITATGQRVTLRCSPRSGDLSVYWYQQSLDQGLQFLIQYYNGEERAKGNILERFSAQQFPDLHSELNLSSLELGDSALYFCASSPNGGRTVNTYEQYFGPGTRLTVT.

The chain employs TRBV28 and TRBJ1-4; 7 bases are a match to TRBD1. This CDR3 is built from 14 residues. The V segment lost 6 bases and the J segment 7 bases; nucleotides outside the gene matches: 8. The germline gives CDR1 MDHEN, CDR2 SYDVKM. DNA of the CDR3: TGTGCCAGCAGCAAAGGACAGGTCGGTGAAAAACTGTTTTTT. It yields the protein CASSKGQVGEKLFF.

J is TRBJ2-1 and V is TRBV24-1, with D perhaps being TRBD1 or TRBD2 (5 bases each). The CDR3 sequence is 15 residues long. Trimming left V 4 bases short and J 7 bases short, with 16 bases between. Germline CDR1 and CDR2: KGHDR and SFDVKD. The CDR3: CATSDPMGENNEQFF. The CDR3 DNA reads as TGTGCCACCAGTGACCCGATGGGGGAGAATAATGAGCAGTTCTTC.

This clonotype came up many times. The chain uses TRBV28 and TRBJ2-5, with a possible D match to TRBD2 (5 bases). The length of the CDR3 is 16 residues. CDR1 is MDHEN and CDR2 is SYDVKM in the germline V gene. Trimming removed 6 bases from V and 0 bases from J, with 17 bases in between. CDR3: CASRHLYGSHQETQYF. The CDR3, as DNA: TGTGCCAGCAGACATTTATATGGGAGCCACCAAGAGACCCAGTACTTC.

This clonotype has only one observation. The chain employs TRBV5-1 and TRBJ2-5; 9 bases map to TRBD1. V trimming: 2 bases; J trimming: 5 bases; junction bases outside the gene matches: 7. The CDR3 runs 15 residues. Germline V lookup: CDR1 SGHRS, CDR2 YFSETQ. CDR3 sequence (DNA): TGCGCCAGCAGCTTCGGACAGGGGTACGGGGAGACCCAGTACTTC. Its protein product is CASSFGQGYGETQYF.

In this sample, this clonotype turned up many times. The V call is TRBV4-1, the J call TRBJ2-3; unclear D gene. V was clipped by 0 bases and J by 0 bases, with 19 bases between them. The CDR3 consists of 19 residues. Germline CDR1 and CDR2: MGHRA and YSYEKL. The CDR3 region is CASSQDLGRPTPSTDTQYF. The CDR3 DNA sequence: TGCGCCAGCAGCCAAGATCTGGGCAGGCCAACCCCTAGCACAGATACGCAGTATTTT.

This clonotype was seen at least ten times. The rearrangement uses TRBV30 and TRBJ2-3; D remains ambiguous. The germline V and J ends were trimmed by 4 bases and 5 bases, with 10 bases remaining between them. The germline CDR1 and CDR2 sequences are GTSNPN and SVGIG (reference sequence). The CDR3 is 12 amino acids. This CDR3 is CAWTALGDTQYF. Written as DNA, the CDR3 is TGTGCCTGGACTGCGCTTGGAGATACGCAGTATTTT.

This clonotype was detected many times. The J gene is TRBJ2-1, the V gene TRBV28; 8 nucleotides line up with TRBD2. The CDR3 runs 16 residues. V was pared by 5 bases and J by 10 bases, with 16 bases of the junction left unmatched. CDR1 and CDR2 from the germline V gene are MDHEN and SYDVKM. The CDR3 DNA sequence: TGTGCCAGCAGTCCCTCTCCTGGGACTAGTCGGGGGGAGCAGTTCTTC. It specifies CASSPSPGTSRGEQFF.

This clonotype turned up a few times. The chain couples TRBV20-1 to TRBJ2-3, with D possibly TRBD2 on 5 matching bases. The CDR3 covers 19 residues. V was cut by 3 bases and J by 0 bases, with 25 bases left in between. CDR1 and CDR2 from the germline V gene are DFQATT and SNEGSKA (reference sequence). CDR3: CSARGMLGGSHSSTDTQYF. CDR3 in DNA: TGCAGTGCTAGGGGAATGCTAGGCGGGTCTCATTCTAGCACAGATACGCAGTATTTT.

V gene TRBV7-3 combines with J gene TRBJ2-5, with D unclear. Trimming cost V 5 bases and J 0 bases, with 7 bases left between them. The length of the CDR3 is 13 residues. Germline CDR1 SGHTA, CDR2 FQGTGA. CDR3 DNA sequence: TGTGCCAGCAGCCCCAACCACCAAGAGACCCAGTACTTC. Translating gives CASSPNHQETQYF. Using reference TRBV7-3 and TRBJ2-5 for the parts outside the CDR3, the full variable domain is GAGVSQTPSNKVTEKGKYVELRCDPISGHTALYWYRQSLGQGPEFLIYFQGTGAADDSGLPNDRFFAVRPEGSVSTLKIQRTERGDSAVYLCASSPNHQETQYFGPGTRLLVL.

This clonotype has at least ten counts. The rearrangement links TRBV28 to TRBJ2-3; no definite D call. This CDR3 is 11 amino acids long. Trimming removed 4 bases from V and 5 bases from J, with 4 bases in between. The V gene's germline CDR1 is MDHEN and CDR2 SYDVKM. DNA for the CDR3: TGTGCCAGCAGTTCCCGAGATACGCAGTATTTT. Residues: CASSSRDTQYF.

This clonotype was counted between two and nine times. The rearrangement uses TRBV7-9 and TRBJ1-2, with a tentative D call TRBD1 (5 bases). The CDR3 extends over 16 amino acids. CDR1 and CDR2 (germline): SEHNR, FQNEAQ (reference sequence). The V end was cut by 4 bases, the J end by 0 bases, with 15 bases between. The CDR3, as DNA: TGTGCCAGCAGCTCCAGATGGGACCGCTCTAACTATGGCTACACCTTC. It translates to CASSSRWDRSNYGYTF.

This clonotype was counted ten times or more. The gene calls are TRBV7-9 and TRBJ1-1, with D unresolved. Germline V CDR1 and CDR2: SEHNR, FQNEAQ (reference sequence). This CDR3 is built from 11 residues. Trimming took 5 bases from V and 6 from J, leaving 7 bases between them. Written as DNA, the CDR3 is TGTGCCAGCAGCAGCTACGCTGAAGCTTTCTTT. Amino acid sequence: CASSSYAEAFF.

This clonotype occurred many times. The chain uses TRBV7-3 and TRBJ2-2, with 9 bases matching TRBD2. The CDR3 length is 17 residues. CDR1 SGHTA and CDR2 FQGTGA come from the germline V gene. V gave up 5 bases and J gave up 1 base; unmatched junction bases: 8. The chain's CDR3 is CASSLQASGKNTGELFF. The CDR3 region has the DNA TGTGCCAGCAGCCTACAGGCTAGCGGGAAGAACACCGGGGAGCTGTTTTTT.

This clonotype has a handful of counts. The chain uses TRBV28 and TRBJ2-7, with 11 bases matching TRBD1. J gave up 7 bases and V 5 bases, and 16 bases lay outside the gene matches. Germline V gives CDR1 MDHEN, CDR2 SYDVKM. CDR3 length equals 17 residues. The CDR3 DNA reads TGTGCCAGCAGTAACACCCACGGGACAGGGGGTTTCCGGGAGCAGTACTTC. Its protein is CASSNTHGTGGFREQYF.

This clonotype was detected a few times. The J gene is TRBJ2-2, the V gene TRBV7-9; 7 bases line up with TRBD1. This CDR3 contains 16 residues. Germline loops: CDR1 SEHNR, CDR2 FQNEAQ (reference sequence). Germline trimming cut 1 base from V and 3 bases from J; bases unmatched to any gene: 5. The CDR3, as DNA: TGTGCCAGCAGCTTAGTCGGGACAGTGGACACCGGGGAGCTGTTTTTT. Translating gives CASSLVGTVDTGELFF.

The chain recombines TRBV28 with TRBJ2-2; D not resolved. This CDR3 region has 17 residues. CDR1 and CDR2 from the germline V gene are MDHEN and SYDVKM. V gave up 1 base and J gave up 7 bases, with 19 bases separating them. CDR3 sequence (DNA): TGTGCCAGCAGTTTATCCCCTCCCGGATCAGGCTTCGGGGAGCTGTTTTTT. Encoded protein: CASSLSPPGSGFGELFF.

This clonotype turned up a few times. The V gene is TRBV29-1, the J gene TRBJ1-2, with 10 bases lining up with TRBD1. V shed 5 bases and J 7 bases; nucleotides not matched to a gene: 10. This CDR3 spans 14 amino acids. Germline loops: CDR1 SQVTM, CDR2 ANQGSEA. DNA for the CDR3: TGCAGCGTTAAGAGGGACAGGGGCATTTTTGGCTACACCTTC. It specifies CSVKRDRGIFGYTF.

This clonotype was picked up a small number of times. The CDR3 coding sequence is TGTGCCAGCAGTTTTGAAGTCGTATCACCCCTCCACTTT. Translating gives CASSFEVVSPLHF. This chain joins TRBV28 and TRBJ1-6; no clear D. Germline values: CDR1 MDHEN, CDR2 SYDVKM. V was cut by 3 bases and J by 10 bases, with 10 bases left in between. This CDR3 has 13 amino acids. Full variable domain (outside the CDR3, taken from reference TRBV28 and TRBJ1-6): DVKVTQSSRYLVKRTGEKVFLECVQDMDHENMFWYRQDPGLGLRLIYFSYDVKMKEKGDIPEGYSVSREKKERFSLILESASTNQTSMYLCASSFEVVSPLHFGNGTRLTVT.